The 17 T cell receptor beta chains reported below all come from one sample, sequenced in a study of breast tumors, draining lymph nodes, adjacent tissues. The lymph nodes were axillary draining lymph nodes from breast cancer patients. TCRdb recomputed calls from the multiplex PCR reads with MiXCR, one row per CDR3 protein. The data hold some 150,000 distinct CDR3 sequences, with about 22% observed a single time. Input material: axillary lymph node tissue. The receptors stem from a female donor with breast cancer. Some clones in this sample may be carry-over from other donors' samples.

The table lists this clonotype with many counts. V gene TRBV7-9 combines with J gene TRBJ2-2; 8 bases are shared with TRBD2. V gave up 11 bases and J gave up 4 bases; unmatched junction bases: 12. In germline, CDR1 is SEHNR, CDR2 FQNEAQ (reference sequence). The CDR3 loop spans 15 amino acids. The CDR3 protein is CAVQKREWATGELFF. The CDR3 DNA reads TGTGCCGTACAAAAGCGGGAGTGGGCCACCGGGGAGCTGTTTTTT.

This clonotype came up many times. The chain employs TRBV27 and TRBJ2-1; D may be TRBD2 (5 bases). From germline, CDR1 is MNHEY and CDR2 SMNVEV (reference sequence). Between the trimmed V and J ends, which lost 5 bases and 2 bases, there was a span of 16 bases. There are 16 residues in the CDR3. The CDR3 protein is CASSQTRGRTYNEQFF. CDR3 nucleotides: TGTGCCAGCAGTCAAACTAGAGGGAGAACCTACAATGAGCAGTTCTTC.

This clonotype was picked up many times. The rearrangement joins TRBV6-1 to TRBJ2-3, with 9 bases identical to TRBD1. Trimming took 10 bases from V and 9 from J; bases not matched to a gene: 8. The CDR3 length is 12 residues. Germline V gene data show CDR1 as MNHNS and CDR2 as SASEGT. CDR3 in DNA: TGTGCCATCACAGGGGGCGCGGGAACGCAGTATTTT. Protein: CAITGGAGTQYF.

Comments on this clonotype: This may come from a read error, since a much larger clone is one base off. The chain uses TRBV7-2 and TRBJ2-1; 9 bases fit TRBD2. V was clipped by 1 base and J by 9 bases; unmatched bases: 10. The CDR3 extends over 16 amino acids. CDR1 is SGHTA, CDR2 FQGNSA, per germline. The CDR3 DNA is TGTGCCAGCAGCTTAGTGACTAGCGGTCCGTTGAGTGAGCAGTTCTTC. It specifies CASSLVTSGPLSEQFF.

The rearrangement joins TRBV11-3 to TRBJ2-1; D unresolved. This CDR3 region has 14 residues. V lost 4 bases and J 3 bases, leaving 10 bases between the germline ends. The germline V gene encodes CDR1 SGHNT and CDR2 YENEEA. The CDR3 coding sequence is TGTGCCAGCAGCTCCAGGTCCCTCTACAATGAGCAGTTCTTC. Amino acids: CASSSRSLYNEQFF.

This clonotype was seen repeatedly, ten times or more. V gene TRBV6-6 combines with J gene TRBJ2-5; no reliable D call. Trimming cost V 0 bases and J 5 bases, with 4 bases left between them. Germline CDR1 and CDR2: MNHNY and SVGAGI (reference sequence). This CDR3 has 12 residues. The CDR3 reads CASSYSFETQYF. The DNA for the CDR3 is TGTGCCAGCAGTTACTCTTTCGAGACCCAGTACTTC.

In its sample, this clonotype was seen many times. The chain combines TRBV3-1 with TRBJ2-1; D is undetermined. Trimming cost V 1 base and J 3 bases, with 7 bases left between them. Germline CDR1 is LGHDT and CDR2 is YNNKEL (reference sequence). The CDR3 extends over 14 amino acids. CDR3 amino acids: CASSQAALYNEQFF. The CDR3 DNA reads TGTGCCAGCAGCCAAGCGGCACTCTACAATGAGCAGTTCTTC.

Ten or more counts support this clonotype. The rearrangement joins TRBV5-1 to TRBJ2-3; 9 bases are a match to TRBD2. This CDR3 spans 17 amino acids. J lost 0 bases, V lost 2 bases, and 7 bases had no gene match. Germline V CDR1 and CDR2: SGHRS, YFSETQ. The CDR3: CASSLPSGTSSTDTQYF. CDR3 in DNA: TGCGCCAGCAGCTTACCTAGCGGGACCTCTAGCACAGATACGCAGTATTTT.

Of note for this clonotype: A much larger clone lies one base from this, so it may be a read error. This chain connects TRBV11-2 to TRBJ2-5; 7 bases map to TRBD1. This CDR3 spans 14 amino acids. Trimming at V came to 3 bases and at J to 9 bases, leaving 10 bases not matched to a gene. In germline, CDR1 is SGHAT, CDR2 FQNNGV. As DNA, the CDR3 is TGTGCCAGCAGCTTTCACACAGGGGTGGAGTCCCAGTACTTC. It is translated as CASSFHTGVESQYF. The whole variable domain, remainder taken from reference TRBV11-2 and TRBJ2-5, is EAGVAQSPRYKIIEKRQSVAFWCNPISGHATLYWYQQILGQGPKLLIQFQNNGVVDDSQLPKDRFSAERLKGVDSTLKIQPAKLEDSAVYLCASSFHTGVESQYFGPGTRLLVL.

V usage is TRBV27 and J usage is TRBJ2-2, with D possibly matching TRBD2 (6 bases). In germline, CDR1 is MNHEY, CDR2 SMNVEV (reference sequence). The V end lost 5 bases, the J end lost 3 bases, and 13 bases lay between the germline ends. The CDR3 totals 15 residues. CDR3 bases: TGTGCCAGCAGTCCCCGGGACTCCTACACCGGGGAGCTGTTTTTT. Translated: CASSPRDSYTGELFF.

This clonotype was seen many times. CDR3 amino acids: CASSQVSQVGHEQYF. CDR3 nucleotide sequence: TGTGCCAGCAGCCAAGTCTCACAGGTGGGGCACGAGCAGTACTTC. The V and J genes are TRBV3-1 and TRBJ2-7; possibly TRBD1 for D (5 bases). The CDR3 extends over 15 amino acids. Germline V gene lookup returns CDR1 LGHDT and CDR2 YNNKEL (reference sequence). With 1 base removed from V and 5 bases from J, the gap between germline ends came to 15 bases.

As for this clonotype: A read error may be the cause here, since a much bigger clone is one base away. This CDR3 is missing its conserved last phenylalanine or tryptophan, likely due to a read error. The chain carries TRBV19 and TRBJ2-3, with a possible D match to TRBD1 (6 bases). Trimming pared 5 bases from V and 5 bases from J, leaving 14 bases between. There are 14 residues in the CDR3. Germline assignment: CDR1 LNHDA and CDR2 SQIVND (reference sequence). The CDR3 region is CASSLRDTRDTQYL. CDR3 DNA: TGTGCCAGTAGTCTCCGGGACACCAGAGATACGCAGTATCTT.

This clonotype has only a few counts. The V call is TRBV28, the J call TRBJ1-6, with 9 nucleotides matching TRBD1. The germline gives CDR1 MDHEN, CDR2 SYDVKM. Trimming removed 5 bases from V and 10 bases from J; junction bases left unmatched: 15. The CDR3 runs to 17 residues. As DNA, the CDR3 is TGTGCCAGCAGTGAAGGTCCCGGGACAGGGCCCTGGTCACCCCTCCACTTT. This sequence encodes CASSEGPGTGPWSPLHF.

This clonotype was seen many times. The gene calls are TRBV2 and TRBJ1-2; D is ambiguous. Germline CDR1 reads SNHLY; CDR2 reads FYNNEI. V was cut by 0 bases and J by 12 bases, with 14 bases left in between. The CDR3 extends over 13 amino acids. The CDR3 loop reads CASSEAVPAEDTF. The CDR3 DNA follows: TGTGCCAGCAGTGAAGCAGTCCCAGCCGAGGACACCTTC.

There are many counts of this clonotype. The V call is TRBV24-1, the J call TRBJ2-3; TRBD2 matches at 13 bases. Germline CDR1 is KGHDR and CDR2 is SFDVKD. The junction had 6 bases not matched to a gene; V was cut back by 3 bases and J by 1 base. The CDR3 loop spans 18 amino acids. The CDR3 sequence is CATSDPSGTSGGTDTQYF. DNA for the CDR3: TGTGCCACCAGTGATCCCTCCGGGACTAGCGGGGGCACAGATACGCAGTATTTT.

This clonotype has at least ten counts. The V gene is TRBV15, the J gene TRBJ2-7; 10 positions match TRBD2. Germline CDR1 reads LNHNV; CDR2 reads YYDKDF (reference sequence). V shed 6 bases and J 7 bases; nucleotides not matched to a gene: 15. The CDR3 has 16 residues. CDR3 coding DNA: TGTGCCACCAGTCCTCGTAGCGGGAGGAGACTACGGGAGCAGTACTTC. Encoded protein: CATSPRSGRRLREQYF.

In regard to this clonotype: A much larger clone sits a single nucleotide away, making a read error possible. J is TRBJ1-2 and V is TRBV6-1; no clear D. The CDR3 consists of 14 residues. Germline V gene sequence: CDR1 MNHNS, CDR2 SASEGT. Trimming took off 7 bases at V and 4 bases at J, with 16 bases between the two ends. CDR3 protein: CASKAPGGSYGYTF. In nucleotides, the CDR3 is TGTGCCAGCAAGGCCCCCGGCGGAAGCTATGGCTACACCTTC.